This T cell receptor beta chain appears in the sequencing data of a study of OX40 agonist ivuxolimab in advanced cancers. In the study overall: Ivuxolimab was a fully human IgG2 agonistic monoclonal antibody targeting the costimulatory receptor OX40 (CD134). Intravenous ivuxolimab was administered to patients every 2 weeks at six dose levels: 0.01, 0.1, 0.3, 1.5, 3 and 10 mg/kg. Among the 50 to 55 dose-escalation patients, 19 had hepatocellular carcinoma, approximately 15 melanoma, 9 renal cell carcinoma and 9 head and neck cancer. In the dose-escalation cohort, 82.7% of patients were male, and the mean age was around 60 years, with a range of roughly 23 to 85. Prior anti-PD-1, anti-PD-L1 or anti-CTLA-4 therapy was permitted, and checkpoint inhibitors had been received by about two fifths of dose-escalation patients. Partial responses were achieved by three dose-escalation patients, of whom one had hepatocellular carcinoma and two had cutaneous melanoma. Peripheral TCRbeta sequencing aimed to test whether ivuxolimab altered TCR sequence diversity and caused clonal T-cell expansion. The paper reports the monotherapy dose-escalation portion (N of about 54 patients) of the phase I ivuxolimab trial.

Patients with autoimmune disease history or receiving systemic immunosuppression were excluded from the trial. In every dose cohort, peripheral blood was drawn for TCR sequencing at baseline, cycle 4 day 1, and cycle 7 day 1. The samples were taken from a phase I, first-in-human, multicenter, open-label dose-escalation trial of ivuxolimab. The trial enrolled adults with locally advanced or metastatic head and neck squamous cell, hepatocellular, melanoma or renal cell carcinoma. CD4+ and CD8+ T cells were sorted separately from peripheral blood before TCR sequencing. From the cysteine through the phenylalanine, the CDR3 covers 14 amino acids. The only DNA kept is the CDR3, 42 bases in frame from the first base. At the junction V is shortened by 6 bases and J by 5 bases, with 14 bases in between. The germline V gene (reference sequence) gives CDR1 as MNHNY and CDR2 as SVGAGI. Overall results and qualifications from the work: At doses from 0.1 to 3.0 mg/kg, clonal expansion was seen in both CD4+ and CD8+ blood T cells between baseline and week 6. Antigen specificity was not determined for the clonally expanded peripheral T cells. Low levels of normalized T-cell clonal expansion were also seen in some patients who did not respond. After ivuxolimab, expanded clones were on average more numerous among CD8+ T cells than among CD4+ T cells. In partial responders in the 0.1-3.0 mg/kg groups, normalized peripheral clonal expansion was found to be among the lowest, especially among CD8+ T cells.

Concerning this clone: This receptor's antigen is unknown. Per-base qualities were not stored, and no clone one base away is much larger.

Genomic DNA was extracted from sorted cells for sequencing of the TCRbeta CDR3 region. The immunoSEQ Assay was used to sequence the TCRbeta CDR3 regions. The table was pulled from immuneACCESS by TCRdb, which kept in-frame rearrangements only. Such tables lose some clones; where checked, under half of the loss comes from unresolved V genes, and the rest has no known cause. The sample has under 95,000 clones on record, 87% of them singletons. Roughly 1.3% of the sample goes to the ten largest clones. This sample comprised CD4+ or CD8+ T cells sorted from blood, obtained in a trial of the OX40 agonist ivuxolimab. The chain is assembled from TRBV6-6 and TRBJ1-5, with TRBD1 tentatively as D gene (5 bases match). The sequence was obtained from an adult with an advanced solid tumor such as melanoma, head and neck, liver or kidney cancer. Read as DNA, the sequence is TGTGCCAGCAGCCGGGACGGGGGATATCAGCCCCAGCATTTT. It is translated as CASSRDGGYQPQHF.